This is a list of T cell receptor beta chains from one sample in a study of cytomegalovirus exposure and HLA in healthy donors. Produced via immunoSEQ multiplex PCR; TCRdb's table is partial and in-frame only. The table records approximately 160,000 clones, approximately 84% of them present only once. Input material: PBMCs. The source of these receptors is a woman aged 45-60 years in good health and CMV-seropositive. The CDR3 runs from the conserved cysteine through the conserved F or W. The D gene is left open where the match is weak. Size is stated for part of the rows, as once, few or many counts, or as a class when the clone is expanded.

TRBV5-6	15	-	TRBD1	TRBJ1-2	CASSAVTGGLYGYTF	TGTGCCAGCAGCGCGGTGACAGGGGGGCTTTATGGCTACACCTTC
TRBV9	16	-	TRBD2	TRBJ2-5	CASSVEASGSRETQYF	TGTGCCAGCAGCGTAGAGGCTAGCGGGAGCAGGGAGACCCAGTACTTC
TRBV7-2	13	-	-	TRBJ2-1	CASGSGGFYEQFF	TGTGCCAGCGGCTCTGGAGGGTTCTATGAGCAGTTCTTC
TRBV9	16	-	TRBD1	TRBJ1-4	CASSVSPQGGNEKLFF	TGTGCCAGCAGCGTCTCCCCACAGGGGGGGAATGAAAAACTGTTTTTT
TRBV19	14	once	TRBD2	TRBJ2-3	CASSIGASGGTQYF	TGTGCCAGTAGTATAGGGGCTAGCGGGGGGACGCAGTATTTT
TRBV7-2	16	-	TRBD2	TRBJ2-1	CASSGGTSGNHNEQFF	TGTGCCAGCAGCGGGGGGACTAGCGGGAACCACAATGAGCAGTTCTTC
TRBV11-3	12	-	TRBD1	TRBJ1-6	CASSRQGLRLHF	TGTGCCAGCAGTCGACAGGGTTTGAGACTCCACTTT
TRBV5-1	15	-	TRBD2	TRBJ2-5	CASSLLVAGQETQYF	TGCGCCAGCAGCTTGCTCGTAGCGGGGCAAGAGACCCAGTACTTC
TRBV5-8	17	-	TRBD1	TRBJ2-7	CASSLEQGASSAHEQYF	TGTGCCAGCAGCTTGGAACAGGGGGCCTCCTCAGCTCACGAGCAGTACTTC
TRBV9	15	-	-	TRBJ1-1	CASSVEGDGNTEAFF	TGTGCCAGCAGCGTAGAGGGGGATGGGAACACTGAAGCTTTCTTT
TRBV7-6	12	-	-	TRBJ2-5	CASSSVQETQYF	TGTGCCAGCAGCTCCGTGCAAGAGACCCAGTACTTC
TRBV19	16	-	TRBD1	TRBJ1-5	CASTIGTGGQGQPQHF	TGTGCCAGTACCATAGGTACAGGGGGCCAGGGTCAGCCCCAGCATTTT
TRBV29-1	14	-	-	TRBJ1-2	CSVDFRARGGGYTF	TGCAGCGTTGATTTTCGCGCCAGGGGCGGTGGCTACACCTTC
TRBV5-8	15	-	-	TRBJ2-4	CASSLEELAKNIQYF	TGTGCCAGCAGCTTGGAGGAGTTAGCCAAAAACATTCAGTACTTC
TRBV2	15	-	-	TRBJ2-5	CASSEGGTTQETQYF	TGTGCCAGCAGTGAGGGCGGGACCACACAAGAGACCCAGTACTTC
TRBV10-2	14	-	-	TRBJ2-5	CASQVGGPIETQYF	TGCGCCAGTCAGGTGGGGGGGCCGATAGAGACCCAGTACTTC
TRBV15	16	few	-	TRBJ1-1	CATSRTGYEGNTEAFF	TGTGCCACCAGCAGAACAGGGTATGAGGGGAACACTGAAGCTTTCTTT
TRBV5-8	20	once	TRBD2	TRBJ2-2	CASSLSGLAGSSEDTGELFF	TGTGCCAGCAGCTTGTCGGGACTAGCGGGAAGTAGTGAGGACACCGGGGAGCTGTTTTTT
TRBV9	10	-	-	TRBJ2-7	CARSAVKQYF	TGTGCCCGTTCTGCGGTGAAGCAGTACTTC
TRBV18	14	-	-	TRBJ1-5	CASSPNRDNQPQHF	TGTGCCAGCTCACCGAACAGGGACAATCAGCCCCAGCATTTT
TRBV5-1	18	-	-	TRBJ2-3	CASSLVGQGLRGTDTQYF	TGCGCCAGCAGCTTGGTCGGGCAGGGCCTCCGCGGCACAGATACGCAGTATTTT
TRBV14	14	-	-	TRBJ1-3	CASSSLSSGNTIYF	TGTGCCAGCAGCTCGTTGAGCTCTGGAAACACCATATATTTT
TRBV11-3	13	-	-	TRBJ1-1	CASSLLPGLKAFF	TGTGCCAGCAGTCTTCTACCGGGACTTAAAGCTTTCTTT
TRBV6-1	16	-	TRBD1	TRBJ1-4	CASSDRGGDRFEKLFF	TGTGCCAGCAGTGATCGGGGGGGGGACAGATTTGAAAAACTGTTTTTT
TRBV27	14	-	-	TRBJ1-3	CASSFSPLGNTIYF	TGTGCCAGCAGTTTTTCCCCCCTTGGAAACACCATATATTTT
TRBV2	14	few	TRBD1	TRBJ2-7	CASSDGQGARPSSF	TGTGCCAGCAGTGACGGGCAGGGGGCGCGTCCGTCTAGCTTC
TRBV6-1	15	-	TRBD1	TRBJ1-4	CASTLSSGQNEKLFF	TGTGCCAGCACCCTTTCTTCGGGACAGAATGAAAAACTGTTTTTT
TRBV19	13	-	-	TRBJ2-1	CASSMAGYNEQFF	TGTGCCAGTAGTATGGCAGGATACAATGAGCAGTTCTTC
TRBV18	14	-	TRBD1	TRBJ2-7	CASSPGTGSYEQYF	TGTGCCAGCTCACCAGGGACAGGGAGCTACGAGCAGTACTTC
TRBV4-3	17	-	-	TRBJ1-6	CASSQESGGSYNSPLHF	TGCGCCAGCAGCCAAGAGTCCGGGGGGTCCTATAATTCACCCCTCCACTTT
TRBV18	15	-	-	TRBJ2-5	CASSPPSQAGETQYF	TGTGCCAGCTCACCACCTTCCCAGGCAGGGGAGACCCAGTACTTC
TRBV2	15	-	-	TRBJ1-5	CASSERDHLWQPQHF	TGTGCCAGCAGTGAGCGGGACCACCTTTGGCAGCCCCAGCATTTT
TRBV2	13	-	-	TRBJ1-1	CASSPVGETEAFF	TGTGCCAGCAGCCCCGTGGGAGAGACTGAAGCTTTCTTT
TRBV27	16	-	TRBD1	TRBJ1-1	CASSPFATGGNTEAFF	TGTGCCAGCAGTCCATTCGCGACAGGGGGGAACACTGAAGCTTTCTTT
TRBV18	15	-	-	TRBJ1-2	CASSPGTWTVYGYTF	TGTGCCAGCTCACCGGGGACCTGGACAGTATACGGCTACACCTTC
TRBV7-2	16	-	TRBD2	TRBJ2-7	CASSSSYRREGPEQYF	TGTGCCAGCAGCTCAAGTTACAGGCGGGAGGGCCCCGAGCAGTACTTC
TRBV18	17	-	-	TRBJ2-2	CASSQTRTGWDTGELFF	TGTGCCAGCTCCCAGACTAGGACAGGTTGGGACACCGGGGAGCTGTTTTTT
TRBV5-1	14	-	-	TRBJ1-5	CASSREGGNQPQHF	TGCGCCAGCAGCCGCGAGGGGGGCAATCAGCCCCAGCATTTT
TRBV14	13	-	-	TRBJ1-2	CASSQDVRSGYTF	TGTGCCAGCAGCCAAGACGTCCGGTCCGGCTACACCTTC
TRBV4-1	14	-	TRBD2	TRBJ2-7	CASSRVAGGYEQYF	TGCGCCAGCAGCCGAGTAGCGGGAGGGTACGAGCAGTACTTC
TRBV7-2	15	-	-	TRBJ2-6	CASSFSTSGANVLTF	TGTGCCAGCAGCTTCAGTACCTCTGGGGCCAACGTCCTGACTTTC
TRBV7-2	14	few	-	TRBJ2-7	CASSLDGASYEQYF	TGTGCCAGCAGCTTAGATGGGGCCTCCTACGAGCAGTACTTC
TRBV29-1	16	few	TRBD2	TRBJ2-2	CSVLGVVAGDTGELFF	TGCAGCGTTTTGGGGGTAGTAGCGGGGGACACCGGGGAGCTGTTTTTT
TRBV18	17	-	TRBD1	TRBJ1-2	CASSPRQGTAANYGYTF	TGTGCCAGCTCTCCAAGACAGGGTACCGCGGCAAACTATGGCTACACCTTC
TRBV27	15	-	TRBD1	TRBJ1-5	CASSLQGQTNQPQHF	TGTGCCAGCAGTTTACAGGGACAGACAAATCAGCCCCAGCATTTT
TRBV7-9	13	-	-	TRBJ2-3	CASTRFGEDTQYF	TGTGCCAGCACCCGATTTGGAGAAGATACGCAGTATTTT
TRBV5-1	13	-	-	TRBJ2-1	CASYVDPNGEQFF	TGCGCCAGTTACGTGGATCCCAACGGGGAGCAGTTCTTC
TRBV11-2	19	-	-	TRBJ2-5	CASSQISPFAGGLQETQYF	TGTGCCAGCAGCCAGATCTCTCCCTTTGCCGGCGGCCTCCAAGAGACCCAGTACTTC
TRBV11-2	14	few	TRBD1	TRBJ1-6	CASSLTGGYSPLHF	TGTGCCAGCAGCCTTACAGGGGGATATTCACCCCTCCACTTT
TRBV7-2	15	-	-	TRBJ2-3	CASSLAAGSTDTQYF	TGTGCCAGCAGCTTAGCTGCGGGGAGCACAGATACGCAGTATTTT